This T cell receptor beta chain was found in a study of cytomegalovirus exposure and HLA in healthy donors. This clone was observed a handful of times. Antigen unknown. Nominally healthy donors provided the samples, though records likely missed some immune exposures. The PCR employed 60 Vbeta primers together with 13 Jbeta primers. Measured with immunoSEQ multiplex PCR; TCRdb has only the in-frame clones, and not every one. The table has about 160,000 clones, 82% seen once. Per the germline V gene, CDR1 is GTSNPN and CDR2 is SVGIG (reference sequence). V lost 1 base to trimming and J lost 9 bases, with 13 bases between them. This CDR3 spans 13 amino acids. Study results and caveats: Presence/absence results assume similar sequencing depth per donor, which may not hold.

Sequenced: PBMCs. The TCR comes from a man between 50 and 59 years old in good health and CMV-seropositive. The chain is built from TRBV30 and TRBJ1-5; possible D gene TRBD1, 5 bases. The DNA of the CDR3 is TGTGCCTGGAGTGGCGGCCCCCAGGGGCCCCAGCATTTT. Translating gives CAWSGGPQGPQHF.